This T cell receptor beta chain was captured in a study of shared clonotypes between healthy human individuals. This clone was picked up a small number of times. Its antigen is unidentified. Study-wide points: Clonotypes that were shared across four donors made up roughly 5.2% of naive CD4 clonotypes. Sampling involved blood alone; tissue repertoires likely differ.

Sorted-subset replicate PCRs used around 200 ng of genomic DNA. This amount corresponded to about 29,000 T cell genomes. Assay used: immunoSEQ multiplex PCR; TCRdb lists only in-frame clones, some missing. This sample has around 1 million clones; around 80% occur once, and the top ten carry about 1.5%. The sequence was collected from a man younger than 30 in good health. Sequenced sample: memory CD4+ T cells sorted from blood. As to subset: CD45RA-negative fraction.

CDR3 DNA: TGTGCCAGCAGTTCGCCCGGACAGGCGATTAATCAGCCCCAGCATTTT. Translation: CASSSPGQAINQPQHF. The chain carries TRBV28 and TRBJ1-5; 7 bases map to TRBD1. V was pared by 4 bases and J by 4 bases, with 10 bases of the junction left unmatched. Germline V gives CDR1 MDHEN, CDR2 SYDVKM. The CDR3 sequence is 16 residues long.